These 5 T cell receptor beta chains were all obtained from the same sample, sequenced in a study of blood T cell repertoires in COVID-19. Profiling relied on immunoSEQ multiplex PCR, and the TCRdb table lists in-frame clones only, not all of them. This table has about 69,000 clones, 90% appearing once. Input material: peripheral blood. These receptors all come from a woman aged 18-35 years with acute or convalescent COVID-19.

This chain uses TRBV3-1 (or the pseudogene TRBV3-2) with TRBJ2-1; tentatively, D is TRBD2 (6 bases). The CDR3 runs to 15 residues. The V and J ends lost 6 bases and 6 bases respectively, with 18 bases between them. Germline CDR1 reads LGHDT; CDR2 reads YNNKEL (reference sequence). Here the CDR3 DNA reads TGTGCCAGCAGTTCCCCAACCGGGACTCGCAATGAGCAGTTCTTC. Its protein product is CASSSPTGTRNEQFF.

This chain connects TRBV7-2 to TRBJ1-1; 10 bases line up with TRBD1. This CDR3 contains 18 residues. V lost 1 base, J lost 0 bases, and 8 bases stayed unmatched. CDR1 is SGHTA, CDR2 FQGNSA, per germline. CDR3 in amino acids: CASSLDKMGQGMNTEAFF. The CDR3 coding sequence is TGTGCCAGCAGCTTAGATAAAATGGGACAGGGGATGAACACTGAAGCTTTCTTT.

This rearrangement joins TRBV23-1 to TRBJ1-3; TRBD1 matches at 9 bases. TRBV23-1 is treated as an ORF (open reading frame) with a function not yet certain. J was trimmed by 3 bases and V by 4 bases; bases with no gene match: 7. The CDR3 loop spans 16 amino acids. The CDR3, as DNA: TGCGCCAGCAGTCGTCCGGGACAGGGTAATGGAAACACCATATATTTT. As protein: CASSRPGQGNGNTIYF.

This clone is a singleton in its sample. DNA of the CDR3: TGTGCCAGCAAGACGACAGGGGGTGGAAACACCATATATTTT. Translated, it gives CASKTTGGGNTIYF. The rearrangement links TRBV2 to TRBJ1-3, with 9 positions matching TRBD1. CDR3 length: 14 amino acids. Trimming removed 7 bases from V and 3 bases from J; junction bases left unmatched: 4. The germline CDR1 and CDR2 sequences are SNHLY and FYNNEI. Full variable domain (remainder filled in from reference TRBV2 and TRBJ1-3): EPEVTQTPSHQVTQMGQEVILRCVPISNHLYFYWYRQILGQKVEFLVSFYNNEISEKSEIFDDQFSVERPDGSNFTLKIRSTKLEDSAMYFCASKTTGGGNTIYFGEGSWLTVV.

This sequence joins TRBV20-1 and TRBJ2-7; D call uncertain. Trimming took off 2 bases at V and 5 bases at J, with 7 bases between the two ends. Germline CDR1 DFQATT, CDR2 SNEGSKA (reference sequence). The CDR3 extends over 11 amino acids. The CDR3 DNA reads TGCAGTGCTAGATTACTGGACGAGCAGTACTTC. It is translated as CSARLLDEQYF.